The entry below gives a single TCR beta chain sequence along with its context. This sample is part of a study of CD8 T cells in Susac syndrome. V was clipped by 5 bases and J by 4 bases; unmatched bases: 10. The CDR3 runs to 15 residues. The germline CDR1 and CDR2 sequences are MNHNY and SVGAGI (reference sequence). Reverse transcription of about 0.5 to 1 ug RNA was carried out with random hexamers. TCRdb re-called the immunoSEQ multiplex PCR reads through MiXCR, storing one row per CDR3 protein. This sample has about 160,000 distinct CDR3 sequences, with about 91% found just once. Sequenced input: CD4+ T cells from PBMCs. The clonotype originates from a human donor in good health. This chain joins TRBV6-6 and TRBJ2-7, with 8 positions matching TRBD2. CDR3 amino acids: CASSPGGVAGYEQYF. Here the CDR3 DNA reads TGTGCCAGCAGTCCCGGAGGAGTAGCGGGGTACGAGCAGTACTTC.